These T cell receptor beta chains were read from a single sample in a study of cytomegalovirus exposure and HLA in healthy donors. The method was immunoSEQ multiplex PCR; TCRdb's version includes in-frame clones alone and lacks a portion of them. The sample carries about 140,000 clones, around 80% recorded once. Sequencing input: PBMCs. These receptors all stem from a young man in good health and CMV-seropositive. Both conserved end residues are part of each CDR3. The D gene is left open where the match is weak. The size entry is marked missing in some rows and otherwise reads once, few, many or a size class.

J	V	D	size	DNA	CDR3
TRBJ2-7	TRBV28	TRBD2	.	TGTGCCAGCAGCCGATTAGCGGGTACAAGCTACGAGCAGTACTTC	CASSRLAGTSYEQYF
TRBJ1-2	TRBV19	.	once	TGTGCCAGTAGTGCCAGGGCAGGGTATGGCTACACCTTC	CASSARAGYGYTF
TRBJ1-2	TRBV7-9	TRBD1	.	TGTGCCAGCAGCTTTAGTAGACAGGGAGACGGCTACACCTTC	CASSFSRQGDGYTF
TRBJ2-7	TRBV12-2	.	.	TGTGCAAGTCGCTTCCGGGAACCCTACGAGCAGTACTTC	CASRFREPYEQYF
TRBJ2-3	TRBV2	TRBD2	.	TGTGCCAGCAGTCCTCCGCTAGCGGGAGTGGGAGATACGCAGTATTTT	CASSPPLAGVGDTQYF
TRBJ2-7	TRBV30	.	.	TGTGCCTGGACCTACGGGAACGCATACGAGCAGTACTTC	CAWTYGNAYEQYF
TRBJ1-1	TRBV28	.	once	TGTGCCAGCAGTCCTCCGGACATCGCTGAAGCTTTCTTT	CASSPPDIAEAFF
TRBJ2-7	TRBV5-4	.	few	TGTGCCAGCAGCCTGATCGGACAACCTTACGAGCAGTACTTC	CASSLIGQPYEQYF
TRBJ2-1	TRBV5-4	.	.	TGTGCCAGCAGCTCCCCGGGGGTGGGGCCTCGGGTGAATGAGCAGTTCTTC	CASSSPGVGPRVNEQFF
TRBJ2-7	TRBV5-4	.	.	TGTGCCACCACGGGAGCCCTCGACTACGAGCAGTACTTC	CATTGALDYEQYF
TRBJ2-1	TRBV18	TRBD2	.	TGTGCCAGCTCACCGTCGCGGGAGCCCTACAATGAGCAGTTCTTC	CASSPSREPYNEQFF
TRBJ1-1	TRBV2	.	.	TGTGCCAGCCCTCCTGAAGCTTTCTTT	CASPPEAFF
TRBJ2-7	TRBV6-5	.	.	TGTGCCAGCAGTTACTCGACCACAAAAACTACCTACGAGCAGTACTTC	CASSYSTTKTTYEQYF
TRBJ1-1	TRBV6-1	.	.	TGTGCCAGCAGTGGACAGCCAAACACTGAAGCTTTCTTT	CASSGQPNTEAFF
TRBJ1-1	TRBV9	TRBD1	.	TGTGCCAGCAGCGTAGTCCCGGGACAGGGCAGCACTGAAGCTTTCTTT	CASSVVPGQGSTEAFF
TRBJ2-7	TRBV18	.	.	TGTGCCAGCTCACCTCTCGCAGATGGCGAGCAGTACTTC	CASSPLADGEQYF
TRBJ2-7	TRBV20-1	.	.	TGCAGTGTCGGAGTCGGGGAGCAGTACTTC	CSVGVGEQYF